This entry is about one T cell receptor (beta chain). No antigen is known for it. CDR1 and CDR2 (germline): SNHLY, FYNNEI. Trimming cost V 5 bases and J 0 bases, with 8 bases left between them. The CDR3 consists of 14 residues. Researchers ran the PCR with 60 Vbeta and 13 Jbeta primers. Clones were sequenced by immunoSEQ multiplex PCR, and TCRdb holds only the in-frame ones, with some missing. The profile shows about 200,000 clones, about 82% of them singletons. The sample is drawn from a study of cytomegalovirus exposure and HLA in healthy donors. Study-level points and caveats: Later analysis indicated greater clonal expansion among HLA-associated TCR beta chains than among equally common other chains. In a later analysis, donors in an Asian-associated ancestry cluster reportedly had fewer N-insertions in productive TCRs than the cohort mean.

This receptor was taken from a woman aged 50 to 65 in good health and CMV-seronegative. Sequences were obtained from PBMCs. This chain links TRBV2 with TRBJ2-4; D gene ambiguous. The DNA of the CDR3 is TGTGCCAGCAGTCCCGAGTTAGCCAAAAACATTCAGTACTTC. Translated, it gives CASSPELAKNIQYF. Based on the CDR3 plus reference TRBV2 and TRBJ2-4, the full variable domain is EPEVTQTPSHQVTQMGQEVILRCVPISNHLYFYWYRQILGQKVEFLVSFYNNEISEKSEIFDDQFSVERPDGSNFTLKIRSTKLEDSAMYFCASSPELAKNIQYFGAGTRLSVL.